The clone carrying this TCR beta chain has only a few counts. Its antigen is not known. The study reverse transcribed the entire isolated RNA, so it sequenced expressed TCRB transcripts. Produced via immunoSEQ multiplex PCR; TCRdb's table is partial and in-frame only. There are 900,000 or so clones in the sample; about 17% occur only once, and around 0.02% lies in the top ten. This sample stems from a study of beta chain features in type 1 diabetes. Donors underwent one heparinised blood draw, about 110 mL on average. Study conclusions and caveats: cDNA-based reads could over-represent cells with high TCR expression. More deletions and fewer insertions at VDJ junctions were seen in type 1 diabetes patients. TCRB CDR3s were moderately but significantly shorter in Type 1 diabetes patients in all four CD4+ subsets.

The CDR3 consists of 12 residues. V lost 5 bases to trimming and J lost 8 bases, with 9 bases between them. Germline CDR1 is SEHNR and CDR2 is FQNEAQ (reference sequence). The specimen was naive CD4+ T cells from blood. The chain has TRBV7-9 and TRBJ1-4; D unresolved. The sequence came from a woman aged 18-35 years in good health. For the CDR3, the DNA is TGTGCCAGCAGCCCCGGACGGGAAAAACTGTTTTTT. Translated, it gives CASSPGREKLFF. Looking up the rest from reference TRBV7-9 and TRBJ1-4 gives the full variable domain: DTGVSQNPRHKITKRGQNVTFRCDPISEHNRLYWYRQTLGQGPEFLTYFQNEAQLEKSRLLSDRFSAERPKGSFSTLEIQRTEQGDSAMYLCASSPGREKLFFGSGTQLSVL.